A selection of T cell receptor beta chains follows, all from one sample in a study of blood T cell repertoires in COVID-19. Here immunoSEQ multiplex PCR was the method, and the copy in TCRdb shows in-frame clones only, minus some. This sample has fewer than 250,000 clones, with around 84% found just once. The sequenced sample consisted of peripheral blood. Receptors were obtained from a man aged 35 to 55 with acute or convalescent COVID-19. Each CDR3 is given with its conserved first and last residue. The order of the fields is clone size, J gene, V gene, D gene, CDR3 DNA, CDR3 protein. The D gene is left open where the match is weak. Clone size is not always given. Where it is, it says once, few, many or a class for expanded clones.

size: -
J: TRBJ1-1
V: TRBV2
D: -
DNA: TGTGCCAGCAAGCGAGACTCCAAGAACACTGAAGCTTTCTTT
CDR3: CASKRDSKNTEAFF

size: -
J: TRBJ1-2
V: TRBV6-5
D: -
DNA: TGTGCCAGCAGTACCCGAGGACGGGGGTATGGCTACACCTTC
CDR3: CASSTRGRGYGYTF

size: once
J: TRBJ1-3
V: TRBV7-2
D: -
DNA: TGTGCCAGCAGCTTAGCAATCAGGGCCTCTGGAAACACCATATATTTT
CDR3: CASSLAIRASGNTIYF

size: once
J: TRBJ2-7
V: TRBV28
D: TRBD1
DNA: TGTGCCAGCACCCTGGGGAAGGGGGCAGGCGAGCAGTACTTC
CDR3: CASTLGKGAGEQYF

size: -
J: TRBJ1-1
V: TRBV3-1/TRBV3-2
D: -
DNA: TGTGCCAGCAGCCAAGCAGGGATGTACACTGAAGCTTTCTTT
CDR3: CASSQAGMYTEAFF

size: -
J: TRBJ1-1
V: TRBV28
D: -
DNA: TGTGCCAGCAGTTGGGGGGGGCTAAACACTGAAGCTTTCTTT
CDR3: CASSWGGLNTEAFF

size: -
J: TRBJ2-3
V: TRBV5-4
D: -
DNA: TGTGCCAGCAGCAAACCGCGAGATACGCAGTATTTT
CDR3: CASSKPRDTQYF

size: -
J: TRBJ1-2
V: TRBV7-2
D: -
DNA: TGTGCCAGCAGCTTAGGGTCGGGACAAATTACCAACTATGGCTACACCTTC
CDR3: CASSLGSGQITNYGYTF

size: -
J: TRBJ2-5
V: TRBV30
D: -
DNA: TGTGCCTGGAGGCGGGAAGGGCACACCCAAGAGACCCAGTACTTC
CDR3: CAWRREGHTQETQYF

size: -
J: TRBJ1-1
V: TRBV5-1
D: TRBD1
DNA: TGCGCCAGCTCCCGGACAGGGAGGGATACTGAAGCTTTCTTT
CDR3: CASSRTGRDTEAFF

size: -
J: TRBJ2-1
V: TRBV6-5
D: -
DNA: TGTGCCAGCAGCCCGACGACACACACCTACAATGAGCAGTTCTTC
CDR3: CASSPTTHTYNEQFF

size: once
J: TRBJ2-5
V: TRBV29-1
D: -
DNA: TGCAGCGTAAGAACTAGTCCCGAAGAGACCCAGTACTTC
CDR3: CSVRTSPEETQYF

size: -
J: TRBJ2-1
V: TRBV19
D: -
DNA: TGTGCCAGTAGTATAACGGCAGGGAGGTACAATGAGCAGTTCTTC
CDR3: CASSITAGRYNEQFF

size: once
J: TRBJ1-1
V: TRBV27
D: -
DNA: TGTGCCAGCAGTTTGTCGGGAAACTGGGACACTGAAGCTTTCTTT
CDR3: CASSLSGNWDTEAFF

size: -
J: TRBJ1-3
V: TRBV10-3
D: -
DNA: TGTGCCATCAGTGAAGAAGCCGGGAGAAACACCATATATTTT
CDR3: CAISEEAGRNTIYF

size: -
J: TRBJ1-6
V: TRBV6-5
D: TRBD1
DNA: TGTGCCAGCAGGGACGGGACAGTTTATAATTCACCCCTCCACTTT
CDR3: CASRDGTVYNSPLHF

size: -
J: TRBJ1-2
V: TRBV6-5
D: -
DNA: TGTGCCAGCAGGGCAGGAATCGTCTATGGCTACACCTTC
CDR3: CASRAGIVYGYTF

size: -
J: TRBJ1-1
V: TRBV7-2
D: TRBD1
DNA: TGTGCCAGCAGCTCCTTGGGACAGAGAAACACTGAAGCTTTCTTT
CDR3: CASSSLGQRNTEAFF

size: once
J: TRBJ1-4
V: TRBV6-5
D: TRBD1
DNA: TGTGCCAGCAGTCTGACAGGGCTTAATGAAAAACTGTTTTTT
CDR3: CASSLTGLNEKLFF

size: -
J: TRBJ1-1
V: TRBV6-6
D: -
DNA: TGTGCCAGCAGTGCACAAGGGGACACTGAAGCTTTCTTT
CDR3: CASSAQGDTEAFF

size: -
J: TRBJ1-4
V: TRBV23-1
D: TRBD1
DNA: TGCGCCAGCACCTCGATGGTCAACGGGACAGGGCTTTTT
CDR3: CASTSMVNGTGLF

size: once
J: TRBJ2-7
V: TRBV28
D: -
DNA: TGTGCCACCAGGGGGGCGAGCTCCTACGAGCAGTACTTC
CDR3: CATRGASSYEQYF

size: -
J: TRBJ1-1
V: TRBV18
D: -
DNA: TGTGCCAGCTCACCACCGGCGGGGAACACTGAAGCTTTCTTT
CDR3: CASSPPAGNTEAFF

size: -
J: TRBJ2-1
V: TRBV19
D: TRBD2
DNA: TGTGCCAGTAGAAGGACTAGCGGGAACAATGAGCAGTTCTTC
CDR3: CASRRTSGNNEQFF

size: once
J: TRBJ2-7
V: TRBV6-5
D: TRBD2
DNA: TGTGCCAGCAGTTACTCTGGGACTACCTCCTACGAGCAGTACTTC
CDR3: CASSYSGTTSYEQYF

size: -
J: TRBJ2-6
V: TRBV2
D: -
DNA: TGTGCCAGCAGTGAACAGAACTCTGGGGCCAACGTCCTGACTTTC
CDR3: CASSEQNSGANVLTF

size: few
J: TRBJ2-2
V: TRBV9
D: -
DNA: TGTGCCAGCAGCCCGTTACAGGGACGAGTCGGGGAGCTGTTTTTT
CDR3: CASSPLQGRVGELFF

size: once
J: TRBJ2-7
V: TRBV5-5
D: -
DNA: TGTGCCAGCAGCTTGGCCGTTGGTGGGAGCGAGCAGTACTTC
CDR3: CASSLAVGGSEQYF

size: -
J: TRBJ1-6
V: TRBV6-5
D: -
DNA: TGTGCCAGCAGTTACGGCGGGCCCCTCCACTTT
CDR3: CASSYGGPLHF

size: -
J: TRBJ1-4
V: TRBV19
D: TRBD1
DNA: TGTGCCAGCCGTCTCCCGGGACAGGGTAATGAAAAACTGTTTTTT
CDR3: CASRLPGQGNEKLFF

size: -
J: TRBJ2-7
V: TRBV5-1
D: TRBD1
DNA: TGCGCCAGCAGCCCGACGCCCTGGGACAGGGAGGCCTACGAGCAGTACTTC
CDR3: CASSPTPWDREAYEQYF

size: once
J: TRBJ1-1
V: TRBV2
D: -
DNA: TGTGCCAGCATTACCACAGTGAACACTGAAGCTTTCTTT
CDR3: CASITTVNTEAFF

size: -
J: TRBJ2-6
V: TRBV6-5
D: -
DNA: TGTGCCACCCTCAGGGCTGGGGCCAACGTCCTGACTTTC
CDR3: CATLRAGANVLTF

size: -
J: TRBJ2-1
V: TRBV7-3
D: TRBD1
DNA: TGTGCCAGCAGTCTCGGACAGGGGTTCTTGAATGAGCAGTTCTTC
CDR3: CASSLGQGFLNEQFF

size: -
J: TRBJ2-3
V: TRBV7-9
D: -
DNA: TGTGCCAGCAGCTCGACTCTTAGCACAGATACGCAGTATTTT
CDR3: CASSSTLSTDTQYF

size: -
J: TRBJ2-5
V: TRBV15
D: TRBD1
DNA: TGTGCCACCAGCGACCGGGACAGGGTACGTCAAGAGACCCAGTACTTC
CDR3: CATSDRDRVRQETQYF

size: -
J: TRBJ1-2
V: TRBV6-5
D: -
DNA: TGTGCCAGCAGCTACCAGGGGACTAACTATGGCTACACCTTC
CDR3: CASSYQGTNYGYTF

size: -
J: TRBJ1-3
V: TRBV9
D: -
DNA: TGTGCCAGCAGCGTAGAGGCAGGGGCTGGAAACACCATATATTTT
CDR3: CASSVEAGAGNTIYF

size: -
J: TRBJ2-5
V: TRBV10-3
D: TRBD2
DNA: TGTGCCATCAGTGAGTCGGCGGGGGGGCTCAGGGAGACCCAGTACTTC
CDR3: CAISESAGGLRETQYF

size: -
J: TRBJ1-1
V: TRBV29-1
D: -
DNA: TGCAGCGTTGGGGGTACAGGGTTTTCGAACACTGAAGCTTTCTTT
CDR3: CSVGGTGFSNTEAFF

size: -
J: TRBJ1-6
V: TRBV5-4
D: TRBD1
DNA: TGTGCCAGCAGCTTGGCCGGGGACAGGGCCTCAAATTCACCCCTCCACTTT
CDR3: CASSLAGDRASNSPLHF

size: -
J: TRBJ2-2
V: TRBV5-1
D: TRBD1
DNA: TGCGCCAGCAGCGTACCCCCGGGACAGGGGTTGCCCGGGGAGCTGTTTTTT
CDR3: CASSVPPGQGLPGELFF

size: -
J: TRBJ2-5
V: TRBV7-9
D: TRBD2
DNA: TGTGCCAGCAGCTTTGACGGGGGGATAGGAGAGACCCAGTACTTC
CDR3: CASSFDGGIGETQYF

size: -
J: TRBJ1-3
V: TRBV6-5
D: TRBD1
DNA: TGTGCCAGCAGCCCCTTTGACAGGGGGCAAAACACCATATATTTT
CDR3: CASSPFDRGQNTIYF

size: -
J: TRBJ1-2
V: TRBV2
D: -
DNA: TGTGCCAGCAGTGTGGTTCACTCTAACTATGGCTACACCTTC
CDR3: CASSVVHSNYGYTF

size: -
J: TRBJ2-7
V: TRBV6-5
D: TRBD1
DNA: TGTGCCAGCAGTTACTCCTTCCCAGGGGGCTCCTACGAGCAGTACTTC
CDR3: CASSYSFPGGSYEQYF

size: -
J: TRBJ2-5
V: TRBV3-1/TRBV3-2
D: -
DNA: TGTGCCAGCAGCCAAGTTTCAGTAAAAGAGACCCAGTACTTC
CDR3: CASSQVSVKETQYF

size: -
J: TRBJ1-4
V: TRBV25-1
D: -
DNA: TGTGCCAGCAGTGAATTTTTTACGGGACAAAGTGGAGGAAAACTGTTTTTT
CDR3: CASSEFFTGQSGGKLFF

size: once
J: TRBJ2-3
V: TRBV14
D: -
DNA: TGTGCCAGCAGCCGACAGGAATGGGCAGATACGCAGTATTTT
CDR3: CASSRQEWADTQYF